A selection of T cell receptor beta chains follows, all from one sample in a study of naive and memory T cell subsets. TCRdb independently ran MiXCR on the 5' RACE reads; one entry per CDR3 protein. The repertoire has 55,000 to 70,000 distinct CDR3 sequences, about 7.1% of them found once; the top ten carry about 8.9%. The receptor source for this set is a female donor in good health. Both conserved end residues are part of each CDR3. Each record gives: J gene, D gene, clone size, V gene, CDR3 protein, CDR3 DNA. D genes are given only for firm matches. The size field is filled for only some rows; it gives once, few, many or a size class.

>TRBJ2-3|-|few|TRBV5-1
CASNLLGAFSTDTQYF
TGCGCCAGCAACTTATTAGGGGCCTTTAGCACAGATACGCAGTATTTT
>TRBJ2-1|-|-|TRBV6-6
CASSVTGSSYNEQFF
TGTGCCAGCAGTGTGACAGGTAGCTCCTACAATGAGCAGTTCTTC
>TRBJ2-2|-|many|TRBV3-1
CASSLGVGELFF
TGTGCCAGCAGCCTAGGGGTCGGGGAGCTGTTTTTT
>TRBJ1-1|-|many|TRBV30
CAWSVRGDTEAFF
TGTGCCTGGAGTGTCAGGGGAGACACTGAAGCTTTCTTT
>TRBJ2-6|-|few|TRBV2
CASRQDSSGANVLTF
TGTGCCAGCAGGCAGGACAGCTCTGGGGCCAACGTCCTGACTTTC
>TRBJ1-4|-|many|TRBV7-9
CASSLLGRRGEKLFF
TGTGCCAGCAGCTTATTGGGGCGCCGGGGCGAAAAACTGTTTTTT
>TRBJ1-4|TRBD1|-|TRBV15
CVTSRDRGQEKLFF
TGTGTCACCAGCAGAGACAGGGGGCAGGAAAAACTGTTTTTT
>TRBJ1-1|-|many|TRBV4-3
CASSRKQGIAEAFF
TGCGCCAGCAGTCGAAAGCAGGGGATCGCTGAAGCTTTCTTT
>TRBJ1-1|TRBD1|many|TRBV6-5
CASSYDRGRTEAFF
TGTGCCAGCAGTTACGACAGGGGGCGAACTGAAGCTTTCTTT
>TRBJ2-5|-|few|TRBV12-3/TRBV12-4
CASSTLDRLETQYF
TGTGCCAGCAGCACCCTGGACCGATTAGAGACCCAGTACTTC
>TRBJ2-7|TRBD2|few|TRBV7-6
CASSDGGTSYEQYF
TGTGCCAGCAGTGACGGGGGGACCTCCTACGAGCAGTACTTC
>TRBJ2-3|-|few|TRBV2
CASRTPGTNPADTQYF
TGTGCCAGCAGGACTCCCGGGACAAATCCGGCAGATACGCAGTATTTT
>TRBJ2-3|-|few|TRBV6-2/TRBV6-3
CASSYETGSTDTQYF
TGTGCCAGCAGTTACGAGACAGGAAGCACAGATACGCAGTATTTT
>TRBJ2-2|TRBD1|many|TRBV5-1
CASSVGQAAGELFF
TGCGCCAGCAGCGTGGGACAGGCTGCCGGGGAGCTGTTTTTT
>TRBJ2-4|-|many|TRBV10-3
CAIKRGGSENIQYF
TGTGCCATCAAGAGGGGCGGGTCCGAAAACATTCAGTACTTC
>TRBJ2-3|TRBD1|few|TRBV5-4
CASSLTQGAPDTQYF
TGTGCCAGCAGCTTGACACAGGGGGCCCCAGATACGCAGTATTTT
>TRBJ2-1|-|-|TRBV4-1
CASSQARGSVYNEQFF
TGCGCCAGCAGCCAAGCTAGGGGGTCGGTATACAATGAGCAGTTCTTC
>TRBJ1-5|-|many|TRBV11-1
CASSLGRAGRPQHF
TGTGCCAGCAGCTTAGGAAGGGCAGGCCGGCCCCAGCATTTT
>TRBJ1-5|-|-|TRBV28
CATGTVFNQPQHF
TGTGCCACAGGGACGGTTTTCAATCAGCCCCAGCATTTT
>TRBJ2-6|-|-|TRBV3-1
CASSPPFGAGANVLTF
TGTGCCAGCAGCCCTCCCTTCGGGGCCGGGGCCAACGTCCTGACTTTC
>TRBJ1-5|-|many|TRBV7-6
CASSLAAGFGEPQHF
TGTGCCAGCAGCTTAGCGGCCGGGTTCGGCGAGCCCCAGCATTTT
>TRBJ1-6|-|many|TRBV7-9
CASTDVGTVTSNSPLHF
TGTGCCAGCACTGACGTGGGTACAGTAACCAGTAATTCACCCCTCCACTTT